The table lists the clone carrying this T cell receptor beta chain with a few counts. This sample was included in a study of blood T cell repertoires in COVID-19. Background on the study: Donors in the United States, Italy and Spain gave samples during acute or convalescent COVID-19. Sources were T cells, B-cell-depleted T cells, or PBMCs; the material itself was cDNA or gDNA.

As originally analysed: Amplification with reference gene primers provided the estimates of nucleated cell counts. Clones were read by immunoSEQ multiplex PCR, and TCRdb kept only the in-frame ones, dropping some. V and J calls and clone size are given by that table; D and trimming were obtained from the DNA. The sample carries some 130,000 clones, around 76% recorded once. Germline CDR1 SEHNR, CDR2 FQNEAQ (reference sequence). Trimming stripped 3 bases from V and 6 bases from J, with 7 bases between. The CDR3 has 12 residues. The chain is built from TRBV7-9 and TRBJ2-3; no clear D. The sample comprised peripheral blood. The clonotype comes from a human donor in a cohort sampled during active COVID-19. The CDR3 DNA follows: TGTGCCAGCAGCTTGTATCGGGATACGCAGTATTTT. Translating gives CASSLYRDTQYF.